The T cell receptor beta chain described here comes from a study of shared clonotypes between healthy human individuals. Findings and limits, study-wide: Specimens sampled were limited to blood, with tissue repertoires likely differing. With few donors, the genetic and exposure-history diversity represented was limited.

Germline V lookup: CDR1 SGHAT, CDR2 FQDESV (reference sequence). This CDR3 is 13 amino acids long. The ends lost 5 bases at V and 14 bases at J; junction bases unmatched: 11. Genomic DNA of every subset was divided equally among multiple immunoSEQ plates. On ten immunoSEQ deep assay plates, unsorted PBMC DNA was sequenced. This table comes from immunoSEQ multiplex PCR, and its TCRdb copy is limited to in-frame clones, with some not included. The table lists about 600,000 clones, roughly four fifths of them singletons, with around 12% in the top ten. Of note for this clone: Its matching antigen is unknown.

Sequencing was performed on PBMCs. This clonotype was obtained from a woman in her forties in good health. Some clones in this sample may be carry-over from other donors' samples. The chain couples TRBV11-1 to TRBJ1-2, with TRBD1 matching 10 bases. The CDR3 region has the DNA TGTGCCAGCAGCCCCCACGGGACAGGGGAAGGGACCTTC. This codes for CASSPHGTGEGTF.